Described below is a single TCR beta chain sequence and its context. What it binds is unknown. This sample was taken from a study of T cells in Graves' hyperthyroidism and ophthalmopathy. Study findings and constraints: A median 6.5 months before onset, the model predicted ophthalmopathy.

Recently diagnosed hyperthyroidism of less than 2 months' duration affected patients aged 18 to 65. Exclusion of patients followed from uncontrolled infection, other autoimmune disease, pregnancy or lactation. The length of the CDR3 is 16 residues. Trimming shortened V by 0 bases and J by 3 bases, and 13 bases separated the two germline ends. The germline V gene has CDR1 SEHNR and CDR2 FQNEAQ (reference sequence). Authors of the study amplified TCR beta CDR3 regions from RNA transcripts. HTBI primers were used for first-round RT-PCR of the TCR CDR3. TCRdb ran MiXCR on the multiplex PCR reads and lists one entry per CDR3 protein. The sample yields under 400,000 distinct CDR3 sequences, 20% to 25% seen once.

V usage is TRBV7-9 and J usage is TRBJ2-3; D gene uncertain. The receptor was isolated from a man aged 45-65 years with Graves' hyperthyroidism. The sequencing input was blood. As DNA, the CDR3 is TGTGCCAGCAGCTTAGCGACTTCCATAGAAACAGATACGCAGTATTTT. Protein: CASSLATSIETDTQYF.